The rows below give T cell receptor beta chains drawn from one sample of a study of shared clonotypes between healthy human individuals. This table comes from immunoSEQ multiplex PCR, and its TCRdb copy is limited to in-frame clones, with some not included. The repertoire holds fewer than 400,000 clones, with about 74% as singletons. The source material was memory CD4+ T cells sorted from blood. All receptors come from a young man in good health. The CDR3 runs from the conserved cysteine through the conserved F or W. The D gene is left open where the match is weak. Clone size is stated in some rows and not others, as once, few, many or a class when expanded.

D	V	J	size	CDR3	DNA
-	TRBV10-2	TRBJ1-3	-	CASSESIYKTASSGNTIYF	TGCGCCAGCAGTGAGTCGATTTATAAGACAGCGTCCTCTGGAAACACCATATATTTT
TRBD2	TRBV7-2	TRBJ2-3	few	CASSSGLAGAVDTQYF	TGTGCCAGCAGCTCAGGACTAGCGGGAGCAGTAGATACGCAGTATTTT
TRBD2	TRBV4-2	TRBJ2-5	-	CASSLAGGEETQYF	TGTGCCAGCAGCCTAGCGGGAGGGGAGGAGACCCAGTACTTC
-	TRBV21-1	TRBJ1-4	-	CASTKHQQGTKEKLFF	TGTGCCAGCACCAAACATCAACAGGGAACTAAGGAAAAACTGTTTTTT
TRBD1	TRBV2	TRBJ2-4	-	CASSGDGTVIINIQYF	TGTGCCAGCAGTGGGGACGGGACAGTGATTATAAACATTCAGTACTTC
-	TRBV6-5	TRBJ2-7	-	CATRQGQTYEQYF	TGTGCCACCCGCCAGGGACAAACCTACGAGCAGTACTTC
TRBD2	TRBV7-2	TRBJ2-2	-	CASSLRAGAGTGELFF	TGTGCCAGCAGCTTAAGAGCGGGAGCCGGCACCGGGGAGCTGTTTTTT
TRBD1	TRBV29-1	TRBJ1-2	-	CSAIQGTANYGYTF	TGCAGCGCCATACAGGGGACAGCTAACTATGGCTACACCTTC
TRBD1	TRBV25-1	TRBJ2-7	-	CASSITGGASYEQYF	TGTGCCAGCAGTATCACAGGGGGCGCGTCGTACGAGCAGTACTTC
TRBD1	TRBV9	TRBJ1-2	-	CASSEGTGANYGYTF	TGTGCCAGCAGCGAGGGGACAGGGGCGAACTATGGCTACACCTTC
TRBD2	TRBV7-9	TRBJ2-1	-	CASSLLAGHYNEQFF	TGTGCCAGCAGCCTACTAGCGGGACATTACAATGAGCAGTTCTTC
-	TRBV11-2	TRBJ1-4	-	CASSLDSQKLFF	TGTGCCAGCAGCTTAGATTCACAAAAACTGTTTTTT
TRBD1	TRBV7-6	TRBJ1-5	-	CASSKDRGSNQPQHF	TGTGCCAGCAGCAAGGACAGGGGAAGCAATCAGCCCCAGCATTTT
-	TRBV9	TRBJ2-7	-	CASSVARVPYEQYF	TGTGCCAGCAGCGTAGCTCGGGTTCCCTACGAGCAGTACTTC
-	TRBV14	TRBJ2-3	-	CASSPQLRTGATDTQYF	TGTGCCAGCAGCCCACAACTCCGGACGGGCGCCACAGATACGCAGTATTTT
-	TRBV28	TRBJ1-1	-	CASSTAGGITEAFF	TGTGCCAGCAGTACTGCAGGTGGAATCACTGAAGCTTTCTTT
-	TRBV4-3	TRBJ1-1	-	CASSQDAGLTEAFF	TGCGCCAGCAGCCAAGATGCGGGGTTAACCGAAGCTTTCTTT
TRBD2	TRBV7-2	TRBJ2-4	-	CASRGRGAKNIQYF	TGTGCCAGTCGGGGGAGGGGAGCCAAAAACATTCAGTACTTC
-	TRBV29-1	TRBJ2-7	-	CSALSGRHEQYF	TGCAGCGCCCTCTCGGGGCGACACGAGCAGTACTTC
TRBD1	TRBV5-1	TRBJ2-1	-	CASSLGTGYDEQFF	TGCGCCAGCAGCTTAGGGACAGGTTATGATGAGCAGTTCTTC
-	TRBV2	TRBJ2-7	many	CASSAPYEQYF	TGTGCCAGCAGCGCCCCCTACGAGCAGTACTTC
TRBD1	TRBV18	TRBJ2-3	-	CASSLGQGTDTQYF	TGTGCCAGCTCGCTAGGACAGGGCACAGATACGCAGTATTTT
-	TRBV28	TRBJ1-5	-	CASSLSTLVYSNQPQHF	TGTGCCAGCAGTTTGTCGACACTGGTTTATAGCAATCAGCCCCAGCATTTT
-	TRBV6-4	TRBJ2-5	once	CASSMTSITTQYF	TGTGCCAGCAGTATGACTAGTATAACGACCCAGTACTTC
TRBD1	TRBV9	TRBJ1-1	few	CASSVSGTGGTEAFF	TGTGCCAGCAGCGTAAGCGGGACAGGGGGCACTGAAGCTTTCTTT
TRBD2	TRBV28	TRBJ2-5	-	CASSGASGSYLPETQYF	TGTGCCAGCTCCGGGGCTAGCGGGAGTTATCTTCCAGAGACCCAGTACTTC
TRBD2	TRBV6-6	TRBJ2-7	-	CASSYAGGSNEQYF	TGTGCCAGCAGTTATGCGGGAGGCAGCAACGAGCAGTACTTC
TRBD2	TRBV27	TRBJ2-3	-	CASKTGGGANTQYF	TGTGCCAGCAAGACGGGAGGAGGAGCTAATACGCAGTATTTT
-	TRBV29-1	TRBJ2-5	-	CSVRRGATGETQYF	TGCAGCGTTCGGAGAGGGGCTACGGGCGAGACCCAGTACTTC
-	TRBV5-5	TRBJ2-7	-	CASSLRRRSYEQYF	TGTGCCAGCAGCTTGCGACGGAGATCCTACGAGCAGTACTTC
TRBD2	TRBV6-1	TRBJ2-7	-	CASSPGAGVAYEQYF	TGTGCCAGCAGCCCGGGAGCGGGGGTCGCCTACGAGCAGTACTTC
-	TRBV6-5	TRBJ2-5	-	CAARATRRETQYF	TGTGCCGCACGGGCAACGAGGAGGGAGACCCAGTACTTC
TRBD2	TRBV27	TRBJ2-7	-	CASSLTGLAGVNEQYF	TGTGCCAGCAGTCTTACCGGACTAGCGGGAGTTAACGAGCAGTACTTC
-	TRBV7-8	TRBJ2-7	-	CASSPTYEQYF	TGTGCCAGCAGCCCCACCTACGAGCAGTACTTC
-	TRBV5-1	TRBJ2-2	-	CASSSGTLGVGELFF	TGCGCCAGCAGCTCCGGGACCCTCGGGGTCGGGGAGCTGTTTTTT
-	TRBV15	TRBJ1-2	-	CATSRDAYGYTF	TGTGCCACCAGCAGAGACGCGTATGGCTACACCTTC
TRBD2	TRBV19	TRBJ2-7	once	CASSISGRAYEQYF	TGTGCCAGTAGTATTAGCGGGAGGGCCTACGAGCAGTACTTC
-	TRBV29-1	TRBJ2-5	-	CSVWVETQYF	TGCAGCGTTTGGGTAGAGACCCAGTACTTC